The 28 T cell receptor beta chains in this list originate from one sample, sequenced in a study of breast tumors, draining lymph nodes, adjacent tissues. From the multiplex PCR reads, TCRdb called clonotypes with MiXCR, one entry per CDR3 protein. The sample has 70,000 to 85,000 distinct CDR3 sequences; roughly a fifth are singletons. Axillary draining lymph nodes of breast cancer patients supplied the node samples. Sequences were obtained from axillary lymph node tissue. The receptors come from a female donor with breast cancer. Some clones in this sample may be carry-over from other donors' samples.

This clonotype was seen at least ten times. J is TRBJ2-5 and V is TRBV5-1, with TRBD1 identical over 7 bases. J gave up 4 bases and V 1 base, and 7 bases lay outside the gene matches. Germline values: CDR1 SGHRS, CDR2 YFSETQ. This CDR3 contains 15 residues. Here the CDR3 DNA reads TGCGCCAGCAGCTTGACCGCAGGGGGTTCAGAGACCCAGTACTTC. It encodes CASSLTAGGSETQYF.

The table lists this clonotype with many counts. V is TRBV12-3 or TRBV12-4 and J is TRBJ1-2, with D maybe TRBD1 (6 bases). The CDR3 extends over 14 amino acids. V dropped 7 bases and J dropped 8 bases, with 20 bases sitting between them. The CDR3, as DNA: TGTGCCAGCACATTACAGGGAAGGTCCCACGGCTACACCTTC. It specifies CASTLQGRSHGYTF.

A single count supports this clonotype. V is TRBV27 and J is TRBJ1-5, with 9 nucleotides matching TRBD1. Germline assignment: CDR1 MNHEY and CDR2 SMNVEV (reference sequence). With V trimmed by 2 bases and J by 7 bases, 6 bases remained unmatched. The CDR3 sequence is 15 residues long. For the CDR3, the DNA is TGTGCCAGCAGTTTACGGACAGGGGAGGGCCAGCCCCAGCATTTT. Translated, it gives CASSLRTGEGQPQHF.

This chain links TRBV5-1 with TRBJ1-1; the D gene is possibly TRBD1 (5 bases). This CDR3 contains 14 residues. The V end lost 4 bases, the J end lost 0 bases, and 10 bases lay between the germline ends. CDR1 is SGHRS and CDR2 is YFSETQ in the germline V gene. As DNA, the CDR3 is TGCGCCAGCAGCCTGGGGCAGATGAACACTGAAGCTTTCTTT. This codes for CASSLGQMNTEAFF.

At least ten counts were recorded for this clonotype. CDR3 coding DNA: TGTGCCAGCAGCCAAGACAAGAATCAGCCCCAGCATTTT. This codes for CASSQDKNQPQHF. The rearrangement joins TRBV3-1 to TRBJ1-5; no clear D. CDR3 size: 13 residues. Trimming removed 0 bases from V and 4 bases from J, with 4 bases in between. Germline CDR1 reads LGHDT; CDR2 reads YNNKEL (reference sequence). The full variable domain, its missing parts supplied by reference TRBV3-1 and TRBJ1-5, is DTAVSQTPKYLVTQMGNDKSIKCEQNLGHDTMYWYKQDSKKFLKIMFSYNNKELIINETVPNRFSPKSPDKAHLNLHINSLELGDSAVYFCASSQDKNQPQHFGDGTRLSIL.

This chain uses TRBV19 with TRBJ1-5, with no clear D. The germline CDR1 and CDR2 sequences are LNHDA and SQIVND (reference sequence). The CDR3 has 14 amino acids. V shed 2 bases and J shed 2 bases, with 7 bases lying between them. For the CDR3, the DNA is TGTGCCAGTAGTATACCGGCAGGCAATCAGCCCCAGCATTTT. Protein sequence: CASSIPAGNQPQHF.

This clonotype was found many times. The V gene is TRBV4-3, the J gene TRBJ2-1; 7 bases fit TRBD2. This CDR3 comprises 17 residues. Trimming at V came to 1 base and at J to 4 bases, leaving 10 bases not matched to a gene. Germline V lookup: CDR1 LGHNA, CDR2 YSLEER. CDR3 residues: CASSQASGGSAYNEQFF. For the CDR3, the DNA is TGCGCCAGCAGCCAAGCATCGGGCGGGAGTGCATACAATGAGCAGTTCTTC.

This clonotype was seen ten or more times. V and J are TRBV9 and TRBJ2-7; D call uncertain. Between the trimmed V and J ends, which lost 0 bases and 0 bases, there was a span of 7 bases. The CDR3 runs to 14 residues. In germline, CDR1 is SGDLS, CDR2 YYNGEE. The CDR3: CASSVGVSSYEQYF. CDR3 DNA: TGTGCCAGCAGCGTAGGGGTGAGCTCCTACGAGCAGTACTTC.

The chain uses TRBV28 and TRBJ2-7, with TRBD1 identical over 10 bases. V gave up 6 bases and J gave up 5 bases; unmatched junction bases: 4. The CDR3 is 13 residues long. From germline, CDR1 is MDHEN and CDR2 SYDVKM. The CDR3 region has the DNA TGTGCCAGCAGGGGACAGGGGTTCCACGAGCAGTACTTC. It codes for CASRGQGFHEQYF.

In this sample, this clonotype turned up many times. The CDR3 region is CASSFRAAGFNEQFF. The CDR3 DNA is TGTGCCAGCAGCTTTAGAGCCGCGGGGTTCAATGAGCAGTTCTTC. The chain uses TRBV7-2 and TRBJ2-1, with D possibly matching TRBD2 (6 bases). Germline assignment: CDR1 SGHTA and CDR2 FQGNSA. The CDR3 loop spans 15 amino acids. The V gene lost 3 bases and the J gene lost 6 bases, with 15 bases spanning the gap.

V gene TRBV12-3 or TRBV12-4 combines with J gene TRBJ2-1; TRBD2 matches 7 bases. With 8 bases clipped from V and 3 bases from J, the junction kept 7 bases outside the gene matches. The CDR3 covers 14 residues. The CDR3 loop is CASQVAGLYNEQFF. The CDR3 bases are TGTGCCAGCCAAGTAGCGGGCCTCTACAATGAGCAGTTCTTC.

With regard to this clonotype: Given a much more abundant clone one base away, this may be a read error. The V gene is TRBV6-5, the J gene TRBJ2-1, with D possibly matching TRBD1 (6 bases). This CDR3 region has 15 residues. CDR1 is MNHEY and CDR2 is SVGAGI in the germline V gene. The CDR3 here is CASSYQGYSYNERFF. DNA for the CDR3: TGTGCCAGCAGTTACCAGGGGTACAGCTACAATGAGCGGTTCTTC.

This clonotype has at least ten counts. V gene TRBV9 combines with J gene TRBJ2-3; perhaps TRBD2 as D (5 bases). V lost 0 bases to trimming and J lost 0 bases, with 8 bases between them. From germline, CDR1 is SGDLS and CDR2 YYNGEE. This CDR3 is 15 amino acids long. Written as DNA, the CDR3 is TGTGCCAGCAGCGTAGCTCCGGGGAGCACAGATACGCAGTATTTT. Its translation is CASSVAPGSTDTQYF.

This clonotype was counted many times. V gene TRBV19 combines with J gene TRBJ2-1; 10 bases fit TRBD2. CDR1 and CDR2 (germline): LNHDA, SQIVND (reference sequence). With V trimmed by 2 bases and J by 3 bases, 7 bases remained unmatched. The CDR3 covers 17 residues. The DNA for the CDR3 is TGTGCCAGTAGTATATGGCTAGCGGGAGAGGTCTACAATGAGCAGTTCTTC. This codes for CASSIWLAGEVYNEQFF.

This clonotype was observed at least ten times. The V call is TRBV4-3, the J call TRBJ2-1; TRBD2 agrees at 8 bases. The CDR3 is 15 residues long. J was trimmed by 1 base and V by 2 bases; bases with no gene match: 1. Germline CDR1 reads LGHNA; CDR2 reads YSLEER. In nucleotides, the CDR3 is TGCGCCAGCAGCCAAAGCGGGGGATCCTACAATGAGCAGTTCTTC. Residues: CASSQSGGSYNEQFF.

The rearrangement links TRBV28 to TRBJ2-5; no firm D call. This CDR3 is 10 amino acids long. Germline V gene lookup returns CDR1 MDHEN and CDR2 SYDVKM. Trimming took off 7 bases at V and 4 bases at J, with 4 bases between the two ends. The CDR3 sequence: CASKGETQYF. As DNA, the CDR3 is TGTGCCAGCAAGGGAGAGACCCAGTACTTC.

The V call is TRBV10-3, the J call TRBJ2-1; the D is unclear. The V gene's germline CDR1 is ENHRY and CDR2 SYGVKD. V was clipped by 4 bases and J by 12 bases, with 10 bases between them. The CDR3 runs 11 residues. The CDR3 DNA reads TGTGCCATCAGTGGATCGCACCGGCAGTTCTTC. It is translated as CAISGSHRQFF.

This clonotype was observed at least ten times. The J gene is TRBJ2-1, the V gene TRBV24-1, with D unclear. The CDR3 covers 15 residues. Trimming shortened V by 7 bases and J by 5 bases, and 17 bases separated the two germline ends. CDR1 is KGHDR and CDR2 is SFDVKD in the germline V gene. The CDR3, as DNA: TGTGCCACCAGGCCGGGTGGAGTAGGACACAATGAGCAGTTCTTC. This gives the protein CATRPGGVGHNEQFF.

This clonotype was seen many times. The DNA of the CDR3 is TGTGCCAGTAGTATTGGCTCCTCCTACGAGCAGTACTTC. Amino acid sequence: CASSIGSSYEQYF. This rearrangement joins TRBV19 to TRBJ2-7; D gene ambiguous. Germline V gene data show CDR1 as LNHDA and CDR2 as SQIVND (reference sequence). This CDR3 is built from 13 residues. Trimming cost V 3 bases and J 0 bases, with 6 bases left between them.

There are a few counts of this clonotype. The gene calls are TRBV30 and TRBJ1-6, with 7 bases matching TRBD1. In germline, CDR1 is GTSNPN, CDR2 SVGIG (reference sequence). The ends lost 4 bases at V and 5 bases at J; junction bases unmatched: 8. CDR3 length: 15 residues. The CDR3 DNA reads TGTGCCTGGACACCTGAACAGGGGAATAATTCACCCCTCCACTTT. Protein sequence: CAWTPEQGNNSPLHF.

This clonotype was counted at least ten times. The genes are TRBV4-3 and TRBJ2-7; D is undetermined. Germline values: CDR1 LGHNA, CDR2 YSLEER. Trimming shortened V by 0 bases and J by 3 bases, and 12 bases separated the two germline ends. This CDR3 spans 15 amino acids. CDR3 in DNA: TGCGCCAGCAGCCAAGAACAATCCCCTGTCTACGAGCAGTACTTC. As protein: CASSQEQSPVYEQYF.

The chain couples TRBV28 to TRBJ1-5, with 10 bases identical to TRBD1. This CDR3 is 18 amino acids long. Germline trimming cut 3 bases from V and 3 bases from J; bases unmatched to any gene: 11. Germline V gives CDR1 MDHEN, CDR2 SYDVKM. The CDR3 nucleotides are TGTGCCAGCAGTTTCCGGGACAGGGGATGGCGGTCCAATCAGCCCCAGCATTTT. Protein product: CASSFRDRGWRSNQPQHF. Using reference TRBV28 and TRBJ1-5 for the parts outside the CDR3, the full variable domain is DVKVTQSSRYLVKRTGEKVFLECVQDMDHENMFWYRQDPGLGLRLIYFSYDVKMKEKGDIPEGYSVSREKKERFSLILESASTNQTSMYLCASSFRDRGWRSNQPQHFGDGTRLSIL.

This clonotype has a count of ten or more. CDR3 nucleotide sequence: TGTGCCAGCAGCCAGGAGGGACTAGCGGTAGAGACCCAGTACTTC. Residues: CASSQEGLAVETQYF. The genes are TRBV4-2 and TRBJ2-5, with 11 bases aligning to TRBD2. This CDR3 region has 15 residues. After removal of 3 bases from V and 4 bases from J, the junction contained 4 bases not matched to a gene. Germline lookup yields CDR1 LGHNA and CDR2 YNFKEQ.

With regard to this clonotype: Compared with germline, one end of the junction differs, possibly owing to a read error. The chain's CDR3 is CASTPGPTGGVPF. The CDR3 DNA reads TGTGCCAGCACTCCGGGGCCGACAGGGGGCGTTCCCTTC. This rearrangement joins TRBV28 to TRBJ1-2, with 10 bases identical to TRBD1. Germline lookup yields CDR1 MDHEN and CDR2 SYDVKM. The CDR3 is 13 amino acids.

As concerns this clonotype: This may be a read error, as it is one base from a much larger clone. J is TRBJ1-4 and V is TRBV6-2 or TRBV6-3, with D possibly being TRBD1 (5 bases). CDR3 length: 11 residues. CDR1 MNHEY and CDR2 SVGEGT come from the germline V gene. The CDR3 nucleotides are TGTGCCAGCACCGGAGGGACCAAACTGTCTTTT. Protein: CASTGGTKLSF.

The V gene is TRBV27, the J gene TRBJ2-7; TRBD2 matches at 10 bases. Germline V CDR1 and CDR2: MNHEY, SMNVEV (reference sequence). This CDR3 spans 16 amino acids. V was clipped by 5 bases and J by 5 bases; unmatched bases: 12. The CDR3 DNA sequence: TGTGCCAGCAGTACAGGGGTTATAGCGGGAGGTCACGAGCAGTACTTC. Its protein is CASSTGVIAGGHEQYF.

In this sample, this clonotype turned up many times. The chain carries TRBV19 and TRBJ1-2; D remains ambiguous. V lost 4 bases, J lost 8 bases, and 8 bases lay in between. The CDR3 contains 11 residues. Germline CDR1 and CDR2: LNHDA and SQIVND (reference sequence). DNA for the CDR3: TGTGCCAGTAGTAGAGAGATGGGCTACACCTTC. Translated: CASSREMGYTF.

The V gene is TRBV19, the J gene TRBJ1-5; 10 bases fit TRBD1. Germline CDR1 LNHDA, CDR2 SQIVND (reference sequence). The trim removed 6 bases at V and 11 bases at J, leaving 13 bases unmatched. The CDR3 sequence is 15 residues long. The CDR3 DNA follows: TGTGCCAGTAGAACTTTGACAGGGGGCCCCCGAACCCAGCATTTT. This codes for CASRTLTGGPRTQHF. The full variable domain, rest sourced from reference TRBV19 and TRBJ1-5, is DGGITQSPKYLFRKEGQNVTLSCEQNLNHDAMYWYRQDPGQGLRLIYYSQIVNDFQKGDIAEGYSVSREKKESFPLTVTSAQKNPTAFYLCASRTLTGGPRTQHFGDGTRLSIL.